Below are 21 T cell receptor beta chains sequenced from a single sample in a study of shared clonotypes between healthy human individuals. The table came from immunoSEQ multiplex PCR; TCRdb's copy has only in-frame clones and leaves some out. The repertoire holds around 500,000 clones, about 76% seen once, with roughly 13% in the top ten. Sequencing input: PBMCs. Receptors originate from a woman aged 40-49 years in good health. Some clones in this sample may be carry-over from other donors' samples.

The V gene is TRBV29-1, the J gene TRBJ1-1, with D unresolved. Germline V lookup: CDR1 SQVTM, CDR2 ANQGSEA. There are 14 residues in the CDR3. Trimming removed 0 bases from V and 5 bases from J, with 13 bases in between. CDR3 in DNA: TGCAGCGTTGAAGAAGGAGGGTTTGGTACTGAAGCTTTCTTT. Its translation is CSVEEGGFGTEAFF.

V usage is TRBV30 and J usage is TRBJ2-3, with TRBD2 matching 8 bases. Germline-derived CDR1 and CDR2 are GTSNPN and SVGIG (reference sequence). There are 13 residues in the CDR3. Losses at the gene ends were 8 bases for V and 4 bases for J; bases not matched to a gene: 8. This CDR3 is CAEDARGADTQYF. DNA of the CDR3: TGTGCCGAGGACGCGCGGGGGGCAGATACGCAGTATTTT.

The gene calls are TRBV2 and TRBJ1-3; D gene unclear. The V and J ends lost 8 bases and 4 bases respectively, with 12 bases between them. The CDR3 extends over 13 amino acids. Germline CDR1 reads SNHLY; CDR2 reads FYNNEI. The CDR3 protein is CASFRRHGNTIYF. The CDR3 coding sequence is TGTGCCAGCTTCAGGCGCCACGGAAACACCATATATTTT.

This clone was found once. This chain joins TRBV29-1 and TRBJ2-7; 10 bases align to TRBD2. Germline CDR1 and CDR2: SQVTM and ANQGSEA. This CDR3 region has 15 residues. With V trimmed by 4 bases and J by 11 bases, 17 bases remained unmatched. For the CDR3, the DNA is TGCAGCGTTGTATTTGGATCGGCCCCCGGGACTAGCGAGTACTTC. It translates to CSVVFGSAPGTSEYF.

The rearrangement joins TRBV7-9 to TRBJ2-3, with TRBD2 matching 7 bases. The CDR3 is 18 residues long. V shed 0 bases and J 2 bases; nucleotides not matched to a gene: 11. CDR1 is SEHNR, CDR2 FQNEAQ, per germline (reference sequence). The CDR3 is CASSLARGWARNTDTQYF. CDR3 bases: TGTGCCAGCAGCTTAGCGCGGGGGTGGGCGCGCAACACAGATACGCAGTATTTT.

This clone came up a few times. The chain joins TRBV19 to TRBJ2-7; D gene uncertain. The germline CDR1 and CDR2 sequences are LNHDA and SQIVND (reference sequence). The CDR3 length is 13 residues. Trimming shortened V by 5 bases and J by 3 bases, and 11 bases separated the two germline ends. CDR3 residues: CASSPTSGYEQYF. The CDR3 nucleotides are TGTGCCAGTAGTCCAACATCGGGCTACGAGCAGTACTTC.

The chain has TRBV28 and TRBJ2-3; 8 bases align to TRBD2. The CDR3 spans 16 residues. V trimming: 2 bases; J trimming: 4 bases; junction bases outside the gene matches: 8. Germline assignment: CDR1 MDHEN and CDR2 SYDVKM. The CDR3 here is CASSLGLAGRADTQYF. The CDR3 coding sequence is TGTGCCAGCAGTTTAGGCCTAGCGGGTAGAGCAGATACGCAGTATTTT.

This clone has more than one count but fewer than ten. The chain combines TRBV7-9 with TRBJ1-5; D not resolved. In germline, CDR1 is SEHNR, CDR2 FQNEAQ (reference sequence). The CDR3 extends over 14 amino acids. V gave up 5 bases and J gave up 0 bases, with 8 bases separating them. The CDR3 region has the DNA TGTGCCAGCAGCGAATTTAATAGCAATCAGCCCCAGCATTTT. It encodes CASSEFNSNQPQHF.

This clone was picked up many times. The chain carries TRBV10-1 and TRBJ1-1; D perhaps matches TRBD1 (6 bases). The CDR3 is 14 residues long. Deletions cut 5 bases from V and 2 bases from J, with 12 bases between. Germline assignment: CDR1 WNHNN and CDR2 SYGVQD (reference sequence). The CDR3 loop reads CASSPNRDNTEAFF. CDR3 nucleotides: TGCGCCAGCAGTCCGAACAGGGATAACACTGAAGCTTTCTTT.

The rearrangement uses TRBV30 and TRBJ2-2, with no clear D. Germline-derived CDR1 and CDR2 are GTSNPN and SVGIG (reference sequence). Trimming stripped 2 bases from V and 5 bases from J, with 9 bases between. This CDR3 region has 13 residues. CDR3 in DNA: TGTGCCTGGAGTTCGACCGGGACCGGGGAGCTGTTTTTT. Translating it yields CAWSSTGTGELFF.

V and J are TRBV30 and TRBJ1-2, with 9 bases matching TRBD1. Germline V gene sequence: CDR1 GTSNPN, CDR2 SVGIG (reference sequence). The V segment lost 4 bases and the J segment 12 bases; nucleotides outside the gene matches: 12. This CDR3 has 13 residues. This CDR3 reads CAWTVLGTGSDTF. For the CDR3, the DNA is TGTGCCTGGACAGTGTTGGGGACAGGGTCGGACACCTTC. Complete variable domain (other parts from reference TRBV30 and TRBJ1-2): SQTIHQWPATLVQPVGSPLSLECTVEGTSNPNLYWYRQAAGRGLQLLFYSVGIGQISSEVPQNLSASRPQDRQFILSSKKLLLSDSGFYLCAWTVLGTGSDTFGSGTRLTVV.

The chain employs TRBV7-9 and TRBJ1-2, with 9 bases identical to TRBD1. Per the germline V gene, CDR1 is SEHNR and CDR2 is FQNEAQ (reference sequence). V lost 1 base to trimming and J lost 6 bases; unmatched junction nucleotides: 9. This CDR3 has 16 residues. The CDR3 nucleotides read TGTGCCAGCAGCTTAGACGGGGACAGGGACCTGCATGGCTACACCTTC. This sequence encodes CASSLDGDRDLHGYTF.

This rearrangement joins TRBV14 to TRBJ2-6; D is unresolved. V lost 1 base to trimming and J lost 4 bases, with 8 bases between them. The CDR3 sequence is 15 residues long. Germline V gene sequence: CDR1 SGHDN, CDR2 FVKESK. CDR3 in DNA: TGTGCCAGCAGCCAAGGAGCCAGGGGGGCCAACGTCCTGACTTTC. It codes for CASSQGARGANVLTF.

A word on this clone: This specimen includes other DNA sequences encoding the same CDR3. The V gene is TRBV6-1, the J gene TRBJ1-5, with 9 bases identical to TRBD1. Trimming took 5 bases from V and 2 from J; bases not matched to a gene: 4. The CDR3 extends over 15 amino acids. Germline V gene lookup returns CDR1 MNHNS and CDR2 SASEGT. The CDR3 region has the DNA TGTGCCAGCAGTACCCGGGACAGGGGCAATCAGCCCCAGCATTTT. Translated, it gives CASSTRDRGNQPQHF.

The chain recombines TRBV28 with TRBJ2-5; the D is unclear. Looked up from germline, CDR1 is MDHEN and CDR2 is SYDVKM. V dropped 2 bases and J dropped 2 bases, with 9 bases sitting between them. The CDR3 sequence is 14 residues long. The CDR3 coding sequence is TGTGCCAGCAGTTTAGGCCACTCACAAGAGACCCAGTACTTC. Translation gives CASSLGHSQETQYF. Together with reference TRBV28 and TRBJ2-5, the CDR3 gives the full variable domain: DVKVTQSSRYLVKRTGEKVFLECVQDMDHENMFWYRQDPGLGLRLIYFSYDVKMKEKGDIPEGYSVSREKKERFSLILESASTNQTSMYLCASSLGHSQETQYFGPGTRLLVL.

V gene TRBV4-1 combines with J gene TRBJ2-1; no clear D gene. The V and J ends lost 1 base and 4 bases respectively, with 11 bases between them. The CDR3 covers 15 residues. Germline CDR1 MGHRA, CDR2 YSYEKL. The CDR3 sequence is CASSQGLADYNEQFF. The CDR3 nucleotides are TGCGCCAGCAGCCAAGGACTGGCCGATTACAATGAGCAGTTCTTC.

V usage is TRBV28 and J usage is TRBJ2-3; D is tentatively TRBD1 or TRBD2 (6 bases each). Trimming stripped 1 base from V and 10 bases from J, with 21 bases between. From germline, CDR1 is MDHEN and CDR2 SYDVKM. The CDR3 runs to 16 residues. The CDR3 nucleotides read TGTGCCAGCAGTTTATTGGGGGGCGTAGGTCCCGTCTCGCAGTATTTT. It codes for CASSLLGGVGPVSQYF. Supplemented by reference TRBV28 and TRBJ2-3, the full variable domain reads DVKVTQSSRYLVKRTGEKVFLECVQDMDHENMFWYRQDPGLGLRLIYFSYDVKMKEKGDIPEGYSVSREKKERFSLILESASTNQTSMYLCASSLLGGVGPVSQYFGPGTRLTVL.

The rearrangement joins TRBV19 to TRBJ1-4, with D unclear. Germline V gene lookup returns CDR1 LNHDA and CDR2 SQIVND (reference sequence). This CDR3 region has 14 residues. V dropped 2 bases and J dropped 0 bases, with 4 bases sitting between them. CDR3 coding DNA: TGTGCCAGTAGTATACAAGCAACTAATGAAAAACTGTTTTTT. This gives the protein CASSIQATNEKLFF.

The CDR3 is CASSQDRGGPGGNYYEQYF. DNA for the CDR3: TGTGCCAGCAGCCAAGATAGGGGGGGGCCGGGTGGAAATTACTACGAGCAGTACTTC. The gene calls are TRBV4-2 and TRBJ2-7, with D possibly matching TRBD2 (7 bases). Germline values: CDR1 LGHNA, CDR2 YNFKEQ. V was pared by 0 bases and J by 3 bases, with 24 bases between. The CDR3 loop spans 19 amino acids.

This clone was recorded a few times. The chain joins TRBV7-9 to TRBJ2-3; D is uncertain. The CDR3 runs to 11 residues. V was shortened by 4 bases and J by 7 bases, with 6 bases between the two germline ends. CDR1 and CDR2 from the germline V gene are SEHNR and FQNEAQ (reference sequence). In DNA form, the CDR3 reads TGTGCCAGCAGCTATGAGAATACGCAGTATTTT. Translation: CASSYENTQYF.

This clone was seen a single time. J is TRBJ1-1 and V is TRBV7-7; weak D call: TRBD1 (5 bases). CDR3 length: 15 residues. From germline, CDR1 is SSHAT and CDR2 FNYEAQ (reference sequence). V gave up 5 bases and J gave up 2 bases, with 15 bases separating them. CDR3 region: CASSRIRDVNTEAFF. The CDR3 region has the DNA TGTGCCAGCAGCAGAATCAGGGATGTAAACACTGAAGCTTTCTTT.